Given below is one T cell receptor beta chain in context. Original processing notes: Amplification with reference gene primers provided the estimates of nucleated cell counts. Clones were read by immunoSEQ multiplex PCR, and TCRdb kept only the in-frame ones, dropping some. V and J calls and clone size are as listed in that table; D and trimming were resolved from the DNA. The sample lists roughly 170,000 clones; just under 90% were seen once. The data belong to a study of blood T cell repertoires in COVID-19. Background on the study: The study drew acute and convalescent COVID-19 samples from the United States, Italy and Spain. Nucleic acid was either cDNA or gDNA, and it came from T cells, B-cell-depleted T cells, or PBMCs.

This CDR3 is built from 15 residues. In germline, CDR1 is SGHRS, CDR2 YFSETQ. The V and J ends lost 0 bases and 2 bases respectively, with 11 bases between them. The sequenced sample consisted of peripheral blood. J is TRBJ1-1 and V is TRBV5-1; tentatively, D is TRBD1 (5 bases). The receptor was derived from a woman aged 18-30 years who had recovered from COVID-19. The CDR3 sequence is CASSLEGSINTEAFF. The CDR3 bases are TGCGCCAGCAGCTTGGAGGGGTCGATTAACACTGAAGCTTTCTTT.